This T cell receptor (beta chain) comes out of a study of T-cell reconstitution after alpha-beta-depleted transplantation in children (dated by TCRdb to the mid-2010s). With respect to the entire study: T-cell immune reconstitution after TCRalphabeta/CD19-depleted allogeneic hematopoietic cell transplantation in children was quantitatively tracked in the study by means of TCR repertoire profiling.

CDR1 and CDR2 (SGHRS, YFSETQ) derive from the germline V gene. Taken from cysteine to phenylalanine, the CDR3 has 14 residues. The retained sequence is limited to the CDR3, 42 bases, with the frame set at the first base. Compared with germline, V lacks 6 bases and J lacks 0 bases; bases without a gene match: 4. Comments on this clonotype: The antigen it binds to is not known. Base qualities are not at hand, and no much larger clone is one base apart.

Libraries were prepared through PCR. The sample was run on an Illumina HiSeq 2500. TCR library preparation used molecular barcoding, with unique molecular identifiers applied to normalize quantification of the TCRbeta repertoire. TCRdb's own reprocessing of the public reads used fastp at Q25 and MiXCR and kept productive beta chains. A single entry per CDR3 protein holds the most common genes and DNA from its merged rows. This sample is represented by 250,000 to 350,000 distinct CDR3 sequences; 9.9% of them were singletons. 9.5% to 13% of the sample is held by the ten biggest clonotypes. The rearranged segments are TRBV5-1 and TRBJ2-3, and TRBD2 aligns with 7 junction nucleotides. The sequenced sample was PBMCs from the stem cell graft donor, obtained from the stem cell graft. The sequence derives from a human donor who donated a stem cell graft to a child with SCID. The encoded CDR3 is CASKRDGSTDTQYF. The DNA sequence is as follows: TGCGCCAGCAAGCGGGACGGGAGCACAGATACGCAGTATTTT.